This entry features one TCR beta chain sequence. The data stem from a study of blood T cell repertoires in COVID-19. At the level of the study: Sample material is recorded as cDNA or gDNA derived from T cells, B-cell-depleted T cells, or PBMCs.

Produced via immunoSEQ multiplex PCR; TCRdb's table is partial and in-frame only. Here the sample spans some 90,000 clones, roughly 80% being singletons. The CDR3 is 13 amino acids. Germline V lookup: CDR1 SNHLY, CDR2 FYNNEI. V lost 4 bases and J 3 bases, leaving 10 bases between the germline ends. V usage is TRBV2 and J usage is TRBJ2-7, with D perhaps TRBD2 (7 bases). The sequence came from a human donor in a cohort sampled during active COVID-19. The sample consisted of peripheral blood. The CDR3 spells CASSVGGRYEQYF. Here the CDR3 DNA reads TGTGCCAGCAGTGTGGGGGGGCGCTACGAGCAGTACTTC.